The 32 T cell receptor beta chains listed next were all sequenced from one sample in a study of T cell responses to AZD1222 COVID-19 vaccine. Sequenced by immunoSEQ multiplex PCR; TCRdb stores in-frame clones only, minus some. This repertoire shows tens of thousands of clones, over 60% found once; its top ten account for approximately 25%. The sequenced sample was peripheral blood, obtained 28 days after the second dose of the MenACWY control vaccine. The source of these receptors is an adult who received the MenACWY meningococcal vaccine as a control.

This clone was detected only once. A read error may produce the germline difference seen at one junction end. The DNA for the CDR3 is TGTACCAGCAGCTCCCCGAATAACCGTTTCATGAACACTGAAGCTTTCTTT. This encodes CTSSSPNNRFMNTEAFF. The gene calls are TRBV5-5 and TRBJ1-1, with D hard to call. Germline lookup yields CDR1 SGHKS and CDR2 YYEKEE (reference sequence). CDR3 length equals 17 residues.

V is TRBV19 and J is TRBJ2-1; possible D gene TRBD1, 6 bases. The CDR3 covers 15 residues. Germline V gives CDR1 LNHDA, CDR2 SQIVND (reference sequence). The germline V and J ends were trimmed by 4 bases and 7 bases, with 17 bases remaining between them. The CDR3 region has the DNA TGTGCCAGTAGTAGGACAGCACCCCGGGGAAATGAGCAGTTCTTC. Its protein product is CASSRTAPRGNEQFF.

The CDR3 loop reads CASGQGINEKLFF. Written as DNA, the CDR3 is TGTGCCAGCGGACAGGGGATTAATGAAAAACTGTTTTTT. J is TRBJ1-4 and V is TRBV19; 9 bases line up with TRBD1. Trimming at V came to 9 bases and at J to 4 bases, leaving 3 bases not matched to a gene. The CDR3 covers 13 residues. CDR1 LNHDA and CDR2 SQIVND come from the germline V gene (reference sequence). The whole variable domain, filled in from reference TRBV19 and TRBJ1-4, reads DGGITQSPKYLFRKEGQNVTLSCEQNLNHDAMYWYRQDPGQGLRLIYYSQIVNDFQKGDIAEGYSVSREKKESFPLTVTSAQKNPTAFYLCASGQGINEKLFFGSGTQLSVL.

CDR3 coding DNA: TGCGCCAGCAGCGTGGACAGACTCTACGGGGCTTTCTTT. Translating gives CASSVDRLYGAFF. V usage is TRBV5-1 and J usage is TRBJ1-1; tentatively, D is TRBD1 (6 bases). Germline V gene lookup returns CDR1 SGHRS and CDR2 YFSETQ. The CDR3 is made up of 13 amino acids. The germline V and J ends were trimmed by 4 bases and 11 bases, with 18 bases remaining between them. Full variable domain (outside the CDR3, taken from reference TRBV5-1 and TRBJ1-1): KAGVTQTPRYLIKTRGQQVTLSCSPISGHRSVSWYQQTPGQGLQFLFEYFSETQRNKGNFPGRFSGRQFSNSRSEMNVSTLELGDSALYLCASSVDRLYGAFFGQGTRLTVV.

V gene TRBV28 combines with J gene TRBJ2-1; perhaps TRBD2 as D (6 bases). CDR3 length: 12 residues. Germline V lookup: CDR1 MDHEN, CDR2 SYDVKM. The V and J ends lost 6 bases and 8 bases respectively, with 11 bases between them. The CDR3 nucleotides are TGTGCCAGCAGCCAGACTAGTTATGAGCAGTTCTTC. This translates into CASSQTSYEQFF.

V gene TRBV7-9 combines with J gene TRBJ1-2; 9 bases agree with TRBD1. Per germline, CDR1 SEHNR and CDR2 FQNEAQ (reference sequence). The CDR3 runs to 14 residues. V shed 3 bases and J 2 bases; nucleotides not matched to a gene: 1. CDR3 nucleotides: TGTGCCAGCAGCTTTGGGACAGGGAACTATGGCTACACCTTC. Translation gives CASSFGTGNYGYTF.

The genes are TRBV3-1 (or the pseudogene TRBV3-2) and TRBJ2-7; D ambiguous. The CDR3 is made up of 13 amino acids. Germline V gene lookup returns CDR1 LGHDT and CDR2 YNNKEL (reference sequence). V lost 0 bases and J lost 9, with 12 bases in between. CDR3: CASSQEPSAGQYF. CDR3 coding DNA: TGTGCCAGCAGCCAAGAACCAAGTGCTGGGCAGTACTTC.

The rearrangement links TRBV3-1 (or the pseudogene TRBV3-2) to TRBJ1-2; 11 nucleotides line up with TRBD1. V dropped 4 bases and J dropped 7; count of bases not matched to a gene: 20. The CDR3 has 19 residues. Germline CDR1 and CDR2: LGHDT and YNNKEL (reference sequence). CDR3 in amino acids: CASSPQNQDRGLYRFGYTF. The CDR3 DNA is TGTGCCAGCAGCCCCCAGAACCAGGACAGGGGGCTGTATCGGTTTGGCTACACCTTC.

The chain links TRBV5-4 to TRBJ2-3; 8 bases map to TRBD1. The CDR3 is 15 amino acids. J lost 0 bases, V lost 4 bases, and 4 bases had no gene match. Germline CDR1 reads SGHNT; CDR2 reads YYREEE (reference sequence). The CDR3 protein is CASSMTGVSTDTQYF. CDR3 DNA sequence: TGTGCCAGCAGCATGACAGGGGTTAGCACAGATACGCAGTATTTT.

The V and J genes are TRBV19 and TRBJ2-1, with D possibly TRBD1 on 6 matching bases. With 9 bases removed from V and 10 bases from J, the gap between germline ends came to 16 bases. The CDR3 is 12 residues long. In germline, CDR1 is LNHDA, CDR2 SQIVND (reference sequence). The CDR3 DNA reads TGTGCCAGCACTTCAGGGGCAAGGGAGCAGTTCTTC. It is translated as CASTSGAREQFF.

The chain couples TRBV6-6 to TRBJ2-7; possibly TRBD1 for D (5 bases). Germline V gene sequence: CDR1 MNHNY, CDR2 SVGAGI (reference sequence). Deletions cut 5 bases from V and 3 bases from J, with 8 bases between. The CDR3 extends over 12 amino acids. This CDR3 is CASSLQGYEQYF. CDR3 sequence (DNA): TGTGCCAGCAGTCTTCAGGGCTACGAGCAGTACTTC.

The chain has TRBV28 and TRBJ2-7; a weak D match, TRBD1 (5 bases). Germline-derived CDR1 and CDR2 are MDHEN and SYDVKM. V was trimmed by 6 bases and J by 3 bases, leaving 9 bases between them. This CDR3 contains 12 residues. The CDR3: CASSLQGYEQYF. The CDR3 bases are TGTGCCAGCAGCCTTCAGGGCTACGAGCAGTACTTC. The full variable domain, its missing parts supplied by reference TRBV28 and TRBJ2-7, is DVKVTQSSRYLVKRTGEKVFLECVQDMDHENMFWYRQDPGLGLRLIYFSYDVKMKEKGDIPEGYSVSREKKERFSLILESASTNQTSMYLCASSLQGYEQYFGPGTRLTVT.

The chain has TRBV19 and TRBJ1-1; no definite D call. The CDR3 is 15 amino acids. V lost 5 bases to trimming and J lost 0 bases, with 13 bases between them. Per germline, CDR1 LNHDA and CDR2 SQIVND (reference sequence). DNA for the CDR3: TGTGCCAGTAGTGCTAAGGGCGCCCTGAACACTGAAGCTTTCTTT. The encoded protein is CASSAKGALNTEAFF.

This chain links TRBV12-3 or TRBV12-4 with TRBJ1-5, with D perhaps matching TRBD1 (5 bases). This CDR3 comprises 12 residues. V was pared by 5 bases and J by 6 bases, with 8 bases between. The CDR3 spells CASSLQGQPQHF. CDR3 DNA sequence: TGTGCCAGCAGTCTTCAGGGTCAGCCCCAGCATTTT.

This chain uses TRBV19 with TRBJ1-5, with D tentatively TRBD1 (5 bases). V was cut by 1 base and J by 7 bases, with 17 bases left in between. The CDR3 consists of 16 residues. Germline V gene lookup returns CDR1 LNHDA and CDR2 SQIVND (reference sequence). The DNA of the CDR3 is TGTGCCAGTAGTATAGCCCGGGGCGGGTCGAGACAGCCCCAGCATTTT. It yields the protein CASSIARGGSRQPQHF.

This clone was found a few times. V is TRBV10-3 and J is TRBJ1-5; D not resolved. The V gene lost 5 bases and the J gene lost 4 bases, with 9 bases spanning the gap. The length of the CDR3 is 13 residues. CDR1 is ENHRY, CDR2 SYGVKD, per germline. The CDR3 DNA reads as TGTGCCATCAGTCCTGGGTCAAATCAGCCCCAGCATTTT. Translated: CAISPGSNQPQHF.

The chain combines TRBV25-1 with TRBJ1-4, with a possible D match to TRBD1 (5 bases). V lost 2 bases and J lost 8, with 12 bases in between. Germline V gene sequence: CDR1 MGHDK, CDR2 SYGVNS. The CDR3 consists of 14 residues. The CDR3 is CASSERGFGEKLFF. CDR3 DNA: TGTGCCAGCAGTGAACGGGGGTTCGGGGAAAAACTGTTTTTT. Based on the CDR3 plus reference TRBV25-1 and TRBJ1-4, the full variable domain is EADIYQTPRYLVIGTGKKITLECSQTMGHDKMYWYQQDPGMELHLIHYSYGVNSTEKGDLSSESTVSRIRTEHFPLTLESARPSHTSQYLCASSERGFGEKLFFGSGTQLSVL.

V gene TRBV7-9 combines with J gene TRBJ2-1; D ambiguous. Germline assignment: CDR1 SEHNR and CDR2 FQNEAQ (reference sequence). V shed 5 bases and J shed 10 bases, with 12 bases lying between them. CDR3 length equals 12 residues. In DNA, the CDR3 is TGTGCCAGCAGCCTTCTAGAAGGCGAGCAGTTCTTC. Its protein product is CASSLLEGEQFF.

This sequence joins TRBV7-3 and TRBJ2-1; no reliable D call. This CDR3 is 13 amino acids long. Looked up from germline, CDR1 is SGHTA and CDR2 is FQGTGA. V was clipped by 0 bases and J by 4 bases, with 4 bases between them. The CDR3 is CASSLTRYNEQFF. The CDR3 DNA is TGTGCCAGCAGCTTAACTAGGTACAATGAGCAGTTCTTC.

The chain employs TRBV5-1 and TRBJ2-5; D not resolved. Trimming cost V 1 base and J 4 bases, with 8 bases left between them. The CDR3 has 13 amino acids. Germline CDR1 SGHRS, CDR2 YFSETQ. The CDR3 nucleotides are TGCGCCAGCAGCTTGAATGCAGGAGAGACCCAGTACTTC. It is translated as CASSLNAGETQYF.

The rearrangement links TRBV12-3 or TRBV12-4 to TRBJ2-7; D ambiguous. This CDR3 region has 13 residues. V lost 4 bases, J lost 7 bases, and 14 bases lay in between. The CDR3 DNA reads TGTGCCAGCAGTTCAACCCGTACCGGAGAGCAGTACTTC. It specifies CASSSTRTGEQYF.

This CDR3 reads CAISVSGELFF. The CDR3 DNA follows: TGTGCCATCAGTGTATCCGGGGAGCTGTTTTTT. This chain joins TRBV10-3 and TRBJ2-2; D is ambiguous. The CDR3 contains 11 residues. The germline CDR1 and CDR2 sequences are ENHRY and SYGVKD. The V and J ends lost 4 bases and 6 bases respectively, with 3 bases between them.

The chain couples TRBV18 to TRBJ2-1; 9 bases are shared with TRBD1. V dropped 1 base and J dropped 10; count of bases not matched to a gene: 14. The CDR3 is made up of 17 amino acids. Germline V gene lookup returns CDR1 KGHSH and CDR2 LQKENI. The DNA of the CDR3 is TGTGCCAGCTCACCACGTACCCCGGGACAGGGAAAGGACGAGCAGTTCTTC. Amino acid sequence: CASSPRTPGQGKDEQFF.

The chain recombines TRBV2 with TRBJ1-4; tentatively, D is TRBD1 (6 bases). The V end was cut by 3 bases, the J end by 6 bases, with 14 bases between. The CDR3 runs to 15 residues. CDR1 is SNHLY, CDR2 FYNNEI, per germline. This CDR3 is CASSETTGAYEKLFF. The DNA for the CDR3 is TGTGCCAGCAGTGAGACGACAGGCGCCTATGAAAAACTGTTTTTT.

The chain links TRBV9 to TRBJ2-4; TRBD2 might be the D (5 bases). V was trimmed by 0 bases and J by 0 bases, leaving 7 bases between them. The germline CDR1 and CDR2 sequences are SGDLS and YYNGEE. The CDR3 has 15 residues. The CDR3 sequence is CASSVAGLAKNIQYF. CDR3 nucleotides: TGTGCCAGCAGCGTAGCTGGACTAGCCAAAAACATTCAGTACTTC.

This clone came up once. This chain connects TRBV25-1 to TRBJ2-7; maybe TRBD1 (6 bases). The germline gives CDR1 MGHDK, CDR2 SYGVNS. The CDR3 sequence is 13 residues long. The ends were cut back, 7 bases at V and 6 bases at J, with 16 bases in the middle. The CDR3 DNA reads as TGTGCCAGCACGCAGGGGCCCTCGTTCGAGCAGTACTTC. Encoded protein: CASTQGPSFEQYF.

The CDR3 nucleotides read TGTGCCAGCTCACCGCAGGACAACGAAAAACTGTTTTTT. Translating it yields CASSPQDNEKLFF. This chain uses TRBV18 with TRBJ1-4, with D possibly being TRBD1 (5 bases). The CDR3 loop spans 13 amino acids. V was cut by 3 bases and J by 8 bases, with 10 bases left in between. Germline assignment: CDR1 KGHSH and CDR2 LQKENI.

This chain uses TRBV2 with TRBJ1-5; 7 bases are a match to TRBD1. The CDR3 loop spans 14 amino acids. From germline, CDR1 is SNHLY and CDR2 FYNNEI. Trimming at V came to 4 bases and at J to 6 bases, leaving 6 bases not matched to a gene. The CDR3 DNA reads as TGTGCCAGCAGTGCACAGGGGATGGGTCAGCCCCAGCATTTT. Residues: CASSAQGMGQPQHF.

The CDR3 sequence: CSASWGGGLAFF. The CDR3 DNA is TGCAGTGCTAGTTGGGGCGGAGGGTTAGCTTTCTTT. The rearrangement links TRBV20-1 to TRBJ1-1; D may be TRBD1 (5 bases). Germline CDR1 is DFQATT and CDR2 is SNEGSKA (reference sequence). This CDR3 has 12 residues. V gave up 3 bases and J gave up 10 bases, with 15 bases separating them.

The CDR3 protein is CATSEAGTAKPQHF. For the CDR3, the DNA is TGTGCCACCAGTGAAGCCGGGACGGCAAAACCCCAGCATTTT. The V gene is TRBV24-1, the J gene TRBJ1-5; perhaps TRBD1 as D (5 bases). This CDR3 is built from 14 residues. Trimming cost V 4 bases and J 10 bases, with 16 bases left between them. Germline CDR1 KGHDR, CDR2 SFDVKD.

The chain links TRBV7-3 to TRBJ2-1; TRBD2 matches 9 bases. Germline V gene data show CDR1 as SGHTA and CDR2 as FQGTGA. The length of the CDR3 is 16 residues. Germline trimming cut 0 bases from V and 6 bases from J; bases unmatched to any gene: 6. In DNA form, the CDR3 reads TGTGCCAGCAGCTTAACTGGTAGCGGGAGCAGCAATGAGCAGTTCTTC. This encodes CASSLTGSGSSNEQFF. Combining the CDR3 with reference TRBV7-3 and TRBJ2-1 gives the whole variable domain GAGVSQTPSNKVTEKGKYVELRCDPISGHTALYWYRQSLGQGPEFLIYFQGTGAADDSGLPNDRFFAVRPEGSVSTLKIQRTERGDSAVYLCASSLTGSGSSNEQFFGPGTRLTVL.

This clone was seen a few times. The chain carries TRBV5-1 and TRBJ2-7; the D is unclear. The ends were cut back, 4 bases at V and 0 bases at J, with 14 bases in the middle. Looked up from germline, CDR1 is SGHRS and CDR2 is YFSETQ. This CDR3 spans 15 amino acids. CDR3 sequence: CASSLSGKSSYEQYF. The CDR3 bases are TGCGCCAGCAGCCTGAGTGGAAAGAGCTCCTACGAGCAGTACTTC. Combining the CDR3 with reference TRBV5-1 and TRBJ2-7 gives the whole variable domain KAGVTQTPRYLIKTRGQQVTLSCSPISGHRSVSWYQQTPGQGLQFLFEYFSETQRNKGNFPGRFSGRQFSNSRSEMNVSTLELGDSALYLCASSLSGKSSYEQYFGPGTRLTVT.